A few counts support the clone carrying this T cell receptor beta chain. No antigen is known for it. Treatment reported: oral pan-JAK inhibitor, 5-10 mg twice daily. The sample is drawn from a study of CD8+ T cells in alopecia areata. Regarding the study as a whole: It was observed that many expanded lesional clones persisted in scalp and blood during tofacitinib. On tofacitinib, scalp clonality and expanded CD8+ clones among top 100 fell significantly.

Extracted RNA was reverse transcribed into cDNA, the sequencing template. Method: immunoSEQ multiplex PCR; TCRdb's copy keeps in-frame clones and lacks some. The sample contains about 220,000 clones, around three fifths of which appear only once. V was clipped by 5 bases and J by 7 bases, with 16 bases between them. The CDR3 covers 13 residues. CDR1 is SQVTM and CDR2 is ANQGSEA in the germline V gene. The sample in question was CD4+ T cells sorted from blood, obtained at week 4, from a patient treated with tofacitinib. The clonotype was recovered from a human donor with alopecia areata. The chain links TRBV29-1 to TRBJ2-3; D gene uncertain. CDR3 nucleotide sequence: TGCAGCGTTATACCAATGTCAGTGAATACGCAGTATTTT. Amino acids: CSVIPMSVNTQYF.